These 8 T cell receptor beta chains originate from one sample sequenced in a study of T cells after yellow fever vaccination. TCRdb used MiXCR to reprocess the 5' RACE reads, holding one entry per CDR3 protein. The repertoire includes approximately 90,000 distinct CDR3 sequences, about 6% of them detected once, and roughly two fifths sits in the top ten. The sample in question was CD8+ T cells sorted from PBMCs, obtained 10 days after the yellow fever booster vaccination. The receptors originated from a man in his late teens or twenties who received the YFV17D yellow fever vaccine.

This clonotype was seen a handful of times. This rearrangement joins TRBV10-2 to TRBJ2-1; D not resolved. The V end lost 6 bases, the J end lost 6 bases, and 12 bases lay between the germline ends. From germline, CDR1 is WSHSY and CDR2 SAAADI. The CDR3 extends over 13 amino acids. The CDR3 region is CASRRIRSNEQFF. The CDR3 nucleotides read TGCGCCAGCAGACGCATTAGGAGCAATGAGCAGTTCTTC.

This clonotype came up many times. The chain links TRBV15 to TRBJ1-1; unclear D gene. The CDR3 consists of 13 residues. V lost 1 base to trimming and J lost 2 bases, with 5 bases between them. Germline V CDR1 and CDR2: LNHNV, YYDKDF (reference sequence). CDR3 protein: CATSRGENTEAFF. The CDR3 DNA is TGTGCCACCAGCAGAGGAGAAAACACTGAAGCTTTCTTT.

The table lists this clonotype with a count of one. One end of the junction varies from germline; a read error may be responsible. The CDR3 region has the DNA TGCGCCAGCACCAACAGGGGGCATCAGCCCCAGCATTTT. Protein: CASTNRGHQPQHF. V usage is TRBV12-3 or TRBV12-4 and J usage is TRBJ1-5, with 9 bases that match TRBD1. This CDR3 has 13 amino acids.

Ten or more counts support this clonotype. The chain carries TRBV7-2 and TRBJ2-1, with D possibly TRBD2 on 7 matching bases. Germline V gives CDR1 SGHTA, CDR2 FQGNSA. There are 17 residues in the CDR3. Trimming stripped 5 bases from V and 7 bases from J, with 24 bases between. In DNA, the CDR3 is TGTGCCAGCAGCCCTCGTGGGGGGGGCGGGCGCAGGAATGAGCAGTTCTTC. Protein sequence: CASSPRGGGGRRNEQFF.

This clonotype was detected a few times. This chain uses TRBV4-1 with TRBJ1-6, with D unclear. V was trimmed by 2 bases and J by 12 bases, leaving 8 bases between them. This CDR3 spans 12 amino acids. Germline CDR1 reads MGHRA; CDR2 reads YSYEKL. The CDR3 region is CASSQRAGPLHF. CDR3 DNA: TGCGCCAGCAGCCAAAGGGCGGGACCCCTCCACTTT.

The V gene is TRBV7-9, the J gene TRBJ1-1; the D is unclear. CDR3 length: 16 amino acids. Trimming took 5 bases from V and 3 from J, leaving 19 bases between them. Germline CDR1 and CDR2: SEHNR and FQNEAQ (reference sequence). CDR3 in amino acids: CASSPRSGYADTEAFF. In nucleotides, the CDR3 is TGTGCCAGCAGCCCTCGAAGCGGGTATGCGGACACTGAAGCTTTCTTT.

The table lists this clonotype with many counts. This CDR3 is CASSLVVPDPLHLATNEKLFF. Written as DNA, the CDR3 is TGTGCCAGCAGCTTAGTGGTCCCAGATCCTTTACACCTTGCAACTAATGAAAAACTGTTTTTT. The chain recombines TRBV7-9 with TRBJ1-4; D remains unclear. Germline V gene sequence: CDR1 SEHNR, CDR2 FQNEAQ (reference sequence). The CDR3 covers 21 residues. V gave up 1 base and J gave up 0 bases, with 24 bases separating them. The full variable domain, its missing parts supplied by reference TRBV7-9 and TRBJ1-4, is DTGVSQNPRHKITKRGQNVTFRCDPISEHNRLYWYRQTLGQGPEFLTYFQNEAQLEKSRLLSDRFSAERPKGSFSTLEIQRTEQGDSAMYLCASSLVVPDPLHLATNEKLFFGSGTQLSVL.

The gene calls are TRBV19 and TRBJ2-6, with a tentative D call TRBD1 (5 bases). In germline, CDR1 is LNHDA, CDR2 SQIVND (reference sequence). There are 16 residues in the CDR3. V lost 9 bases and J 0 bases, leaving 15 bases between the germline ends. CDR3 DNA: TGTGCCAGCAGACTTAGGGGCGCCTCTGGGGCCAACGTCCTGACTTTC. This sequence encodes CASRLRGASGANVLTF.